This T cell receptor (beta chain) came from a study of OX40 agonist ivuxolimab in advanced cancers. Across the whole study: Patients received intravenous ivuxolimab every 2 weeks at 0.01 to 10 mg/kg. Of the participants, 35% to 50% had some prior anti-PD-1, anti-PD-L1 or anti-CTLA-4 therapy, which was allowed. Findings of the study overall: Average numbers of expanded clones were greater in CD8+ T cells than in CD4+.

On this clone itself: Its antigen is as yet unknown.

The V and J ends lost 3 bases and 0 bases respectively, with 5 bases between them. This CDR3 is 13 amino acids long. In germline, CDR1 is LNHNV, CDR2 YYDKDF (reference sequence). Clones were read by immunoSEQ multiplex PCR, and TCRdb kept only the in-frame ones, dropping some. Of approximately 92,000 clones detected, approximately 84% appear once; the ten largest clones hold roughly 5.5%. The source is an adult with an advanced solid tumor such as melanoma, head and neck, liver or kidney cancer. The chain links TRBV15 to TRBJ1-1; D not certain. The source material was CD4+ or CD8+ T cells sorted from blood, sampled in a trial of the OX40 agonist ivuxolimab. CDR3 sequence: CATSSPLNTEAFF. CDR3 sequence (DNA): TGTGCCACCAGCAGCCCCCTGAACACTGAAGCTTTCTTT.